The rows below give T cell receptor beta chains drawn from one sample of a study of T cells after yellow fever vaccination. MiXCR, applied by TCRdb to the 5' RACE reads, yields one record per CDR3 protein. The sample lists a few hundred thousand distinct CDR3 sequences; about a sixth were seen once. The input for sequencing was PBMCs, taken 4 to 5 days after the first yellow fever vaccination. The receptors come from a man aged 18 to 30 who received the YFV17D yellow fever vaccine. Each CDR3 is given with its conserved first and last residue. D genes are given only for firm matches. Where a row states a size, it is once, few, many or the class of an expanded clone; other rows omit it.

D gene: -
clone size: -
V gene: TRBV6-1
J gene: TRBJ2-5
CDR3 protein: CASSTAYLPETQYF
CDR3 DNA: TGTGCCAGCAGTACCGCTTACCTCCCAGAGACCCAGTACTTC

D gene: TRBD1
clone size: few
V gene: TRBV7-2
J gene: TRBJ1-6
CDR3 protein: CASSQQGADNSPLHF
CDR3 DNA: TGTGCCAGCAGTCAACAGGGGGCTGATAATTCACCCCTCCACTTT

D gene: -
clone size: -
V gene: TRBV25-1
J gene: TRBJ2-5
CDR3 protein: CASSGPGRSTETQYF
CDR3 DNA: TGTGCCAGCAGTGGACCTGGGAGGAGCACGGAGACCCAGTACTTC

D gene: -
clone size: many
V gene: TRBV12-3/TRBV12-4
J gene: TRBJ1-1
CDR3 protein: CASSLTAMNTEAFF
CDR3 DNA: TGTGCCAGCAGTTTAACAGCCATGAACACTGAAGCTTTCTTT

D gene: -
clone size: few
V gene: TRBV7-3
J gene: TRBJ2-5
CDR3 protein: CASSLNGGEETQYF
CDR3 DNA: TGTGCCAGCAGCTTAAATGGCGGGGAAGAGACCCAGTACTTC

D gene: -
clone size: -
V gene: TRBV5-1
J gene: TRBJ2-2
CDR3 protein: CASSLSAAPAGELFF
CDR3 DNA: TGCGCCAGCAGCTTATCAGCGGCCCCCGCCGGGGAGCTGTTTTTT

D gene: TRBD2
clone size: -
V gene: TRBV5-1
J gene: TRBJ2-2
CDR3 protein: CASSSGLAGDTGELFF
CDR3 DNA: TGCGCCAGCAGCTCTGGACTAGCGGGGGATACCGGGGAGCTGTTTTTT

D gene: TRBD1
clone size: -
V gene: TRBV3-1
J gene: TRBJ1-2
CDR3 protein: CASSPGTGDRGYTF
CDR3 DNA: TGTGCCAGCAGCCCCGGGACAGGGGATAGGGGCTACACCTTC

D gene: -
clone size: few
V gene: TRBV12-3/TRBV12-4
J gene: TRBJ2-3
CDR3 protein: CASSDLTGIDTQYF
CDR3 DNA: TGTGCCAGCAGCGATCTCACAGGGATAGATACGCAGTATTTT

D gene: -
clone size: few
V gene: TRBV29-1
J gene: TRBJ1-3
CDR3 protein: CSAAPGSGNTIYF
CDR3 DNA: TGCAGCGCCGCCCCGGGGTCTGGAAACACCATATATTTT

D gene: -
clone size: few
V gene: TRBV4-1
J gene: TRBJ2-6
CDR3 protein: CASSQVIPPGANVLTF
CDR3 DNA: TGCGCCAGCAGCCAAGTAATCCCCCCCGGGGCCAACGTCCTGACTTTC

D gene: -
clone size: -
V gene: TRBV18
J gene: TRBJ1-5
CDR3 protein: CASSPESNQPQHF
CDR3 DNA: TGTGCCAGCTCACCGGAGAGCAATCAGCCCCAGCATTTT

D gene: -
clone size: -
V gene: TRBV4-1
J gene: TRBJ2-2
CDR3 protein: CASSQALDTGELFF
CDR3 DNA: TGCGCCAGCAGCCAAGCATTGGACACCGGGGAGCTGTTTTTT

D gene: -
clone size: -
V gene: TRBV19
J gene: TRBJ1-6
CDR3 protein: CASTLMRGGGSPLHF
CDR3 DNA: TGTGCCAGTACCCTAATGAGGGGCGGAGGGTCACCCCTCCACTTT

D gene: -
clone size: few
V gene: TRBV15
J gene: TRBJ1-2
CDR3 protein: CATSRGEDYGYTF
CDR3 DNA: TGTGCCACCAGCAGGGGAGAAGACTATGGCTACACCTTC

D gene: -
clone size: few
V gene: TRBV18
J gene: TRBJ2-3
CDR3 protein: CASSPTRGADTQYF
CDR3 DNA: TGTGCCAGCTCTCCAACGAGGGGCGCAGATACGCAGTATTTT

D gene: -
clone size: few
V gene: TRBV7-9
J gene: TRBJ2-5
CDR3 protein: CASSLTDPQETQYF
CDR3 DNA: TGTGCCAGCAGCTTAACTGATCCACAAGAGACCCAGTACTTC

D gene: -
clone size: few
V gene: TRBV6-6
J gene: TRBJ2-3
CDR3 protein: CASSSGFWDTQYF
CDR3 DNA: TGTGCCAGCAGTTCCGGATTTTGGGATACGCAGTATTTT

D gene: -
clone size: few
V gene: TRBV18
J gene: TRBJ2-7
CDR3 protein: CASSPVDSEQYF
CDR3 DNA: TGTGCCAGCTCACCCGTGGACTCCGAGCAGTACTTC

D gene: TRBD1
clone size: -
V gene: TRBV7-3
J gene: TRBJ1-1
CDR3 protein: CASSSRVGTDEAFF
CDR3 DNA: TGTGCCAGCAGCTCCAGGGTGGGGACAGATGAAGCTTTCTTT

D gene: TRBD1
clone size: -
V gene: TRBV23-1
J gene: TRBJ2-3
CDR3 protein: CASSQNRGRDTQYF
CDR3 DNA: TGCGCCAGCAGTCAAAACAGGGGAAGGGATACGCAGTATTTT

D gene: -
clone size: few
V gene: TRBV3-1
J gene: TRBJ1-5
CDR3 protein: CASSPGDVRPQHF
CDR3 DNA: TGTGCCAGCAGCCCGGGCGACGTGCGGCCCCAGCATTTT

D gene: -
clone size: few
V gene: TRBV7-9
J gene: TRBJ2-3
CDR3 protein: CASSLANRDTQYF
CDR3 DNA: TGTGCCAGCAGCTTAGCCAACCGGGATACGCAGTATTTT

D gene: -
clone size: -
V gene: TRBV3-1
J gene: TRBJ1-5
CDR3 protein: CASSQYGGRAQHF
CDR3 DNA: TGTGCCAGCAGCCAATACGGGGGCAGGGCCCAGCATTTT

D gene: -
clone size: few
V gene: TRBV5-1
J gene: TRBJ2-1
CDR3 protein: CASSFGSGNEQFF
CDR3 DNA: TGCGCCAGCAGCTTTGGGTCGGGCAATGAGCAGTTCTTC

D gene: -
clone size: few
V gene: TRBV29-1
J gene: TRBJ1-4
CDR3 protein: CSAGGNGEKLFF
CDR3 DNA: TGCAGCGCCGGGGGGAACGGTGAAAAACTGTTTTTT

D gene: TRBD2
clone size: few
V gene: TRBV7-8
J gene: TRBJ2-3
CDR3 protein: CASSLGVWGRGGGTQYF
CDR3 DNA: TGTGCCAGCAGCTTAGGGGTCTGGGGGCGGGGGGGCGGTACGCAGTATTTT

D gene: -
clone size: few
V gene: TRBV25-1
J gene: TRBJ1-2
CDR3 protein: CASRRTASYGYTF
CDR3 DNA: TGTGCCAGCAGGCGGACGGCAAGCTATGGCTACACCTTC

D gene: -
clone size: few
V gene: TRBV24-1
J gene: TRBJ2-2
CDR3 protein: CATSDPNTGELFF
CDR3 DNA: TGTGCCACCAGTGATCCGAACACCGGGGAGCTGTTTTTT

D gene: -
clone size: many
V gene: TRBV12-3/TRBV12-4
J gene: TRBJ2-5
CDR3 protein: CASSPGRRETQYF
CDR3 DNA: TGTGCCAGCTCGCCGGGGCGGCGGGAGACCCAGTACTTC

D gene: -
clone size: few
V gene: TRBV10-2
J gene: TRBJ2-3
CDR3 protein: CASSEIWDTQYF
CDR3 DNA: TGCGCCAGCAGTGAAATCTGGGATACGCAGTATTTT

D gene: -
clone size: few
V gene: TRBV5-1
J gene: TRBJ1-1
CDR3 protein: CASSLGQNQEAFF
CDR3 DNA: TGCGCCAGCAGCTTAGGACAGAATCAAGAGGCTTTCTTT

D gene: TRBD1
clone size: -
V gene: TRBV29-1
J gene: TRBJ2-3
CDR3 protein: CAADRGTDTQYF
CDR3 DNA: TGCGCGGCGGACAGGGGGACAGATACGCAGTATTTT

D gene: TRBD2
clone size: -
V gene: TRBV7-2
J gene: TRBJ2-3
CDR3 protein: CASSFRGGAGSDTQYF
CDR3 DNA: TGTGCCAGCAGCTTTCGGGGGGGCGCGGGTTCAGATACGCAGTATTTT

D gene: -
clone size: many
V gene: TRBV7-9
J gene: TRBJ1-1
CDR3 protein: CASRERDTEAFF
CDR3 DNA: TGTGCCAGCAGAGAGAGGGACACTGAAGCTTTCTTT

D gene: -
clone size: -
V gene: TRBV4-2
J gene: TRBJ2-4
CDR3 protein: CAISPGLLGSIQYF
CDR3 DNA: TGTGCCATCAGCCCTGGCCTCCTGGGGAGCATTCAGTACTTC

D gene: -
clone size: -
V gene: TRBV7-2
J gene: TRBJ2-1
CDR3 protein: CASSSPAGEQFF
CDR3 DNA: TGTGCCAGCAGCTCCCCGGCGGGCGAGCAGTTCTTC

D gene: -
clone size: -
V gene: TRBV9
J gene: TRBJ2-4
CDR3 protein: CASSGKENIQYF
CDR3 DNA: TGTGCCAGCTCAGGGAAGGAAAACATTCAGTACTTC

D gene: -
clone size: -
V gene: TRBV5-1
J gene: TRBJ2-5
CDR3 protein: CASVLQPAQGGETQYF
CDR3 DNA: TGCGCCAGCGTCCTTCAACCCGCCCAGGGCGGGGAGACCCAGTACTTC

D gene: -
clone size: -
V gene: TRBV19
J gene: TRBJ1-5
CDR3 protein: CASSSADVQGPQHF
CDR3 DNA: TGTGCCAGTAGTTCCGCCGACGTTCAGGGGCCCCAGCATTTT

D gene: -
clone size: -
V gene: TRBV4-2
J gene: TRBJ2-3
CDR3 protein: CASSQDGGGGTDTQYF
CDR3 DNA: TGTGCCAGCAGCCAAGATGGTGGCGGGGGCACAGATACGCAGTATTTT

D gene: -
clone size: -
V gene: TRBV12-3/TRBV12-4
J gene: TRBJ1-2
CDR3 protein: CASSWKGYGYTF
CDR3 DNA: TGTGCCAGCAGTTGGAAGGGCTATGGCTACACCTTC

D gene: TRBD2
clone size: few
V gene: TRBV20-1
J gene: TRBJ2-3
CDR3 protein: CSAPPSGGADTQYF
CDR3 DNA: TGCAGTGCCCCCCCGAGCGGGGGCGCAGATACGCAGTATTTT

D gene: -
clone size: few
V gene: TRBV7-8
J gene: TRBJ2-2
CDR3 protein: CASLGLLNTGELFF
CDR3 DNA: TGTGCCAGCCTGGGACTCCTGAACACCGGGGAGCTGTTTTTT

D gene: TRBD1
clone size: once
V gene: TRBV27
J gene: TRBJ1-2
CDR3 protein: CASSSDRWYYGYTF
CDR3 DNA: TGTGCCAGCAGTTCGGACAGGTGGTACTATGGCTACACCTTC

D gene: TRBD2
clone size: few
V gene: TRBV7-2
J gene: TRBJ2-1
CDR3 protein: CASSLGGGITNEQFF
CDR3 DNA: TGTGCCAGCAGCTTAGGCGGGGGGATTACCAATGAGCAGTTCTTC

D gene: TRBD2
clone size: few
V gene: TRBV24-1
J gene: TRBJ2-1
CDR3 protein: CATSDSLGLAVNEQFF
CDR3 DNA: TGTGCCACCAGTGACTCCCTGGGACTAGCGGTTAATGAGCAGTTCTTC

D gene: TRBD1
clone size: few
V gene: TRBV5-1
J gene: TRBJ2-1
CDR3 protein: CASSLGDRGKSNEQFF
CDR3 DNA: TGCGCCAGCAGCCTGGGGGACAGGGGAAAGAGCAATGAGCAGTTCTTC

D gene: -
clone size: few
V gene: TRBV18
J gene: TRBJ2-1
CDR3 protein: CASSPGGRSSTDNEQFF
CDR3 DNA: TGTGCCAGCTCCCCCGGGGGTCGATCCTCAACTGACAATGAGCAGTTCTTC

D gene: TRBD2
clone size: few
V gene: TRBV6-5
J gene: TRBJ2-1
CDR3 protein: CASSYRLGSGGHNEQFF
CDR3 DNA: TGTGCCAGCAGTTACCGCTTGGGTAGCGGGGGACACAATGAGCAGTTCTTC

D gene: -
clone size: -
V gene: TRBV4-1
J gene: TRBJ1-1
CDR3 protein: CASSQDLARVAEAFF
CDR3 DNA: TGCGCCAGCAGCCAAGATCTGGCAAGGGTGGCTGAAGCTTTCTTT

D gene: TRBD1
clone size: few
V gene: TRBV6-1
J gene: TRBJ2-5
CDR3 protein: CASTDRDREETQYF
CDR3 DNA: TGTGCCAGCACCGACCGGGACAGGGAGGAGACCCAGTACTTC

D gene: -
clone size: few
V gene: TRBV29-1
J gene: TRBJ1-2
CDR3 protein: CSVGASRGFGYGYTF
CDR3 DNA: TGCAGCGTTGGGGCTTCCAGGGGTTTTGGCTATGGCTACACCTTC

D gene: TRBD2
clone size: once
V gene: TRBV5-6
J gene: TRBJ2-5
CDR3 protein: CASSFLRGGGEETQYF
CDR3 DNA: TGTGCCAGCAGCTTCCTTAGGGGCGGGGGGGAGGAGACCCAGTACTTC